This entry lists 14 T cell receptor beta chains sequenced from one sample in a study of neoadjuvant anti-PD-1 for oral cavity cancer. The time point: after neoadjuvant nivolumab, at surgical resection. The assay was immunoSEQ multiplex PCR, and TCRdb's table has in-frame clones only and misses some. The table has about 14,000 clones, 71% seen once. Sequenced here: PBMCs, sampled after nivolumab (anti-PD-1) treatment. The receptors come from a person between 40 and 85 years old with oral cavity squamous cell carcinoma.

The chain has TRBV5-1 and TRBJ2-1, with 7 bases identical to TRBD2. The length of the CDR3 is 14 residues. Germline CDR1 reads SGHRS; CDR2 reads YFSETQ. The ends lost 5 bases at V and 7 bases at J; junction bases unmatched: 9. CDR3 protein: CASSRTSVDNEQFF. The CDR3 DNA reads TGCGCCAGCAGTAGAACTAGCGTAGATAATGAGCAGTTCTTC.

The chain combines TRBV27 with TRBJ2-7; D is possibly TRBD1 or TRBD2 (6 bases each). V was cut by 5 bases and J by 1 base, with 15 bases left in between. CDR1 MNHEY and CDR2 SMNVEV come from the germline V gene (reference sequence). This CDR3 has 15 residues. The CDR3 loop is CASSQGTVESYEQYF. The CDR3 DNA is TGTGCCAGCAGTCAGGGGACTGTCGAGTCCTACGAGCAGTACTTC.

The CDR3 spells CASSYRGSSNTGELFF. The CDR3 DNA reads TGTGCCAGCAGTTACAGAGGGAGTTCGAACACCGGGGAGCTGTTTTTT. The chain is built from TRBV6-5 and TRBJ2-2; D possibly corresponds to TRBD2 (5 bases). The CDR3 contains 16 residues. The germline gives CDR1 MNHEY, CDR2 SVGAGI. V was pared by 2 bases and J by 0 bases, with 10 bases between.

This sequence joins TRBV2 and TRBJ2-7; D is undetermined. This CDR3 has 12 residues. V was clipped by 7 bases and J by 0 bases, with 7 bases between them. Looked up from germline, CDR1 is SNHLY and CDR2 is FYNNEI. The CDR3 reads CASIGSSYEQYF. CDR3 DNA sequence: TGTGCCAGCATCGGCAGCTCCTACGAGCAGTACTTC.

The V gene is TRBV7-2, the J gene TRBJ2-7, with D unresolved. The V end lost 1 base, the J end lost 12 bases, and 16 bases lay between the germline ends. The CDR3 has 13 residues. The germline V gene encodes CDR1 SGHTA and CDR2 FQGNSA. The chain's CDR3 is CASSLGQSTDLYF. CDR3 DNA sequence: TGTGCCAGCAGCTTAGGGCAGTCAACCGACTTGTACTTC.

The rearrangement uses TRBV6-6 and TRBJ2-3; no definite D call. The CDR3 extends over 14 amino acids. CDR1 and CDR2 (germline): MNHNY, SVGAGI (reference sequence). The V end lost 2 bases, the J end lost 2 bases, and 8 bases lay between the germline ends. CDR3 residues: CASSYITFTDTQYF. As DNA, the CDR3 is TGTGCCAGCAGTTACATTACTTTCACAGATACGCAGTATTTT.

The chain recombines TRBV15 with TRBJ1-4; the D gene is possibly TRBD1 (5 bases). Germline CDR1 reads LNHNV; CDR2 reads YYDKDF (reference sequence). Between the trimmed V and J ends, which lost 3 bases and 8 bases, there was a span of 19 bases. CDR3 length equals 16 residues. The CDR3 loop reads CATSSDLVREREKLFF. Written as DNA, the CDR3 is TGTGCCACCAGCAGTGACCTTGTCAGGGAGCGAGAAAAACTGTTTTTT. The full variable domain, with the rest looked up from reference TRBV15 and TRBJ1-4, is DAMVIQNPRYQVTQFGKPVTLSCSQTLNHNVMYWYQQKSSQAPKLLFHYYDKDFNNEADTPDNFQSRRPNTSFCFLDIRSPGLGDTAMYLCATSSDLVREREKLFFGSGTQLSVL.

V is TRBV28 and J is TRBJ2-3, with D maybe TRBD2 (5 bases). In germline, CDR1 is MDHEN, CDR2 SYDVKM. The CDR3 contains 11 residues. V gave up 5 bases and J gave up 5 bases, with 5 bases separating them. CDR3 residues: CASSGGDTQYF. The CDR3 region has the DNA TGTGCCAGCAGTGGAGGAGATACGCAGTATTTT.

This clone showed up just a few times. The V gene is TRBV5-1, the J gene TRBJ1-2; TRBD1 aligns across 7 bases. This CDR3 contains 15 residues. The germline CDR1 and CDR2 sequences are SGHRS and YFSETQ. Trimming cost V 4 bases and J 8 bases; bases outside gene matches: 14. In DNA, the CDR3 is TGCGCCAGCAGCGCACAACCCGGACAGGTGCTGGGCTACACCTTC. Protein: CASSAQPGQVLGYTF.

The V call is TRBV4-2, the J call TRBJ1-2; D uncertain. The CDR3 covers 13 residues. Looked up from germline, CDR1 is LGHNA and CDR2 is YNFKEQ. Trimming pared 0 bases from V and 5 bases from J, leaving 7 bases between. DNA of the CDR3: TGTGCCAGCAGCCAAGATGAAGAATATGGCTACACCTTC. Its translation: CASSQDEEYGYTF.

The chain has TRBV2 and TRBJ2-5; either TRBD1 or TRBD2 may supply D (5 bases each). This CDR3 has 13 residues. V was pared by 6 bases and J by 2 bases, with 10 bases between. Germline CDR1 is SNHLY and CDR2 is FYNNEI. CDR3 nucleotide sequence: TGTGCCAGCAGCTGGGGGTTGCAAGAGACCCAGTACTTC. Translation: CASSWGLQETQYF.

The rearrangement uses TRBV19 and TRBJ1-3, with 7 bases that match TRBD1. This CDR3 is 19 amino acids long. The germline V gene encodes CDR1 LNHDA and CDR2 SQIVND (reference sequence). J was trimmed by 2 bases and V by 8 bases; bases with no gene match: 21. For the CDR3, the DNA is TGTGCCAGTCATCAGGGGGTGACAGGGTTGATTGTGGCTGGAAACACCATATATTTT. As protein: CASHQGVTGLIVAGNTIYF. Based on the CDR3 plus reference TRBV19 and TRBJ1-3, the full variable domain is DGGITQSPKYLFRKEGQNVTLSCEQNLNHDAMYWYRQDPGQGLRLIYYSQIVNDFQKGDIAEGYSVSREKKESFPLTVTSAQKNPTAFYLCASHQGVTGLIVAGNTIYFGEGSWLTVV.

This clone came up a few times. The chain carries TRBV5-6 and TRBJ1-2; 7 bases are shared with TRBD1. Germline assignment: CDR1 SGHDT and CDR2 YYEEEE. After removal of 2 bases from V and 10 bases from J, the junction contained 8 bases not matched to a gene. The CDR3 is made up of 13 amino acids. CDR3 coding DNA: TGTGCCAGCAGCTTAGGGACAGACTTTTCCTACACCTTC. The encoded protein is CASSLGTDFSYTF.

CDR3 amino acids: CASSEQWDRENIQYF. The CDR3 nucleotides read TGTGCCAGCAGTGAACAGTGGGACAGGGAAAACATTCAGTACTTC. The V and J genes are TRBV2 and TRBJ2-4, with 9 bases identical to TRBD1. From germline, CDR1 is SNHLY and CDR2 FYNNEI. The CDR3 covers 15 residues. Trimming took 2 bases from V and 5 from J; bases not matched to a gene: 4.